This T cell receptor (beta chain) was captured in a study of cytotoxic CD8 clonotypes in ibrutinib-treated CLL. Libraries were prepared by immunoSEQ multiplex PCR; TCRdb keeps only in-frame clonotypes and omits some of them. The sample lists about 140,000 clones, around 77% occurring once. This CDR3 is 18 amino acids long. Losses at the gene ends were 3 bases for V and 0 bases for J; bases not matched to a gene: 13. Germline V CDR1 and CDR2: SGDLS, YYNGEE. The material was PBMCs, obtained after 12 months of ibrutinib treatment. The V and J genes are TRBV9 and TRBJ2-7; 9 nucleotides match TRBD1. The clonotype originates from a human donor with chronic lymphocytic leukemia. The CDR3 DNA reads as TGTGCCAGCAGCGGAGGGACAGGGCTGGGGTGGAGCTCCTACGAGCAGTACTTC. This translates into CASSGGTGLGWSSYEQYF.